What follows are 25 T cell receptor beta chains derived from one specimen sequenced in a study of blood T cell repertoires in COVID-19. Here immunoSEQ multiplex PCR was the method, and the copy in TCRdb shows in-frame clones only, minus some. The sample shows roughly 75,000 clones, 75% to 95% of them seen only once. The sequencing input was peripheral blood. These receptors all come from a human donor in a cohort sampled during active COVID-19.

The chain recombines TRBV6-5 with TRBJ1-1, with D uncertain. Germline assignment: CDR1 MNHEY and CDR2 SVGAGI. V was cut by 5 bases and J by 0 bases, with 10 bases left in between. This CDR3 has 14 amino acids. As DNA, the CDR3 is TGTGCCAGCAGTCCGGGTTATCTGAACACTGAAGCTTTCTTT. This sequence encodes CASSPGYLNTEAFF.

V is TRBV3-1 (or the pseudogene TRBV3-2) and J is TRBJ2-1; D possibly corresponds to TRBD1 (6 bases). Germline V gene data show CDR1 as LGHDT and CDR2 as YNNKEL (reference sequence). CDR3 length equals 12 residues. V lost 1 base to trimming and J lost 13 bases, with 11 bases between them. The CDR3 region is CASSQVEQGQFF. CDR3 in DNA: TGTGCCAGCAGCCAAGTGGAACAGGGACAGTTCTTC.

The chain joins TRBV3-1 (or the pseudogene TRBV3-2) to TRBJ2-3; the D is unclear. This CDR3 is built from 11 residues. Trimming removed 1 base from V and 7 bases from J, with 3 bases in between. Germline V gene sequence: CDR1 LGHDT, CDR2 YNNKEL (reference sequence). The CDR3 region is CASSQGNTQYF. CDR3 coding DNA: TGTGCCAGCAGCCAAGGTAATACGCAGTATTTT.

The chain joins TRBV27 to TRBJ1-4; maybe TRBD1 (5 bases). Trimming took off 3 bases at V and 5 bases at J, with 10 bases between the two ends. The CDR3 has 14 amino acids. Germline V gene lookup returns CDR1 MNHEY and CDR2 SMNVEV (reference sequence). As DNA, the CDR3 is TGTGCCAGCAGTTTTAGCAGGGCGAATGAAAAACTGTTTTTT. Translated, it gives CASSFSRANEKLFF. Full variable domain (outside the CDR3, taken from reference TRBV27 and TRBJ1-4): EAQVTQNPRYLITVTGKKLTVTCSQNMNHEYMSWYRQDPGLGLRQIYYSMNVEVTDKGDVPEGYKVSRKEKRNFPLILESPSPNQTSLYFCASSFSRANEKLFFGSGTQLSVL.

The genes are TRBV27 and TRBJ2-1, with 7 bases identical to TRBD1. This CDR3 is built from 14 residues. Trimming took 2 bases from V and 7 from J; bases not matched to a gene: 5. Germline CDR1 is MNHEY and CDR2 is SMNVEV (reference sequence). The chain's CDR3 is CASSLEGARNEQFF. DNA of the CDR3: TGTGCCAGCAGTTTAGAGGGGGCAAGAAATGAGCAGTTCTTC.

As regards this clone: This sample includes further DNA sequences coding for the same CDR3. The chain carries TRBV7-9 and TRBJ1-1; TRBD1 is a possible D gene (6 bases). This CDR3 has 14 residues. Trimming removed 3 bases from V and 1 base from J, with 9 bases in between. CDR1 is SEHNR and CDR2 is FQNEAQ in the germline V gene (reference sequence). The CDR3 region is CASSLTGRNTEAFF. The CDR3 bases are TGTGCCAGCAGCTTGACAGGAAGGAACACTGAAGCTTTCTTT.

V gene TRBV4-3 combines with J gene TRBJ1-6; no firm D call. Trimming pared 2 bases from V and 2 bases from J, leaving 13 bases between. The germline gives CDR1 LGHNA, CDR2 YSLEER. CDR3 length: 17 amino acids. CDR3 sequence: CASSQREAGTYNSPLHF. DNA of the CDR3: TGCGCCAGCAGCCAACGCGAAGCGGGGACCTATAATTCACCCCTCCACTTT.

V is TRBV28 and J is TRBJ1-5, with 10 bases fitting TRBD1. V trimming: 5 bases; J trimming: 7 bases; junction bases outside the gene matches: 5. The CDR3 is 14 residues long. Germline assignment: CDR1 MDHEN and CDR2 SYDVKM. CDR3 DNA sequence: TGTGCCAGCAGTGTCCGGGACAGGGGACAGCCCCAGCATTTT. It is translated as CASSVRDRGQPQHF.

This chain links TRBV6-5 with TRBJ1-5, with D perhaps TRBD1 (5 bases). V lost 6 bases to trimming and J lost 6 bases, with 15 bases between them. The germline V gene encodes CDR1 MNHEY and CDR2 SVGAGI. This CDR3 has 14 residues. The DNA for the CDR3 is TGTGCCAGCAGCCGGGACGGGGGAACTCAGCCCCAGCATTTT. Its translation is CASSRDGGTQPQHF.

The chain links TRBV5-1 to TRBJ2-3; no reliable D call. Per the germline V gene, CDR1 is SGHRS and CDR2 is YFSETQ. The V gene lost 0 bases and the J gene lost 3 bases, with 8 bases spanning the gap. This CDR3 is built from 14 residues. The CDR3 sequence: CASSLASFTDTQYF. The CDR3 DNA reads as TGCGCCAGCAGCTTGGCCTCCTTTACAGATACGCAGTATTTT.

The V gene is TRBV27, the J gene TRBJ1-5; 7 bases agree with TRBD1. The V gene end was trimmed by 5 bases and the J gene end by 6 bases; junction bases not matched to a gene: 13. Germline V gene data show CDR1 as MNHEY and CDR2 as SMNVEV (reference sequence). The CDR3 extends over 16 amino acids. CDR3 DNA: TGTGCCAGCAGTCCGTGGACAGGTAGCGGGGTTCAGCCCCAGCATTTT. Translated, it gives CASSPWTGSGVQPQHF.

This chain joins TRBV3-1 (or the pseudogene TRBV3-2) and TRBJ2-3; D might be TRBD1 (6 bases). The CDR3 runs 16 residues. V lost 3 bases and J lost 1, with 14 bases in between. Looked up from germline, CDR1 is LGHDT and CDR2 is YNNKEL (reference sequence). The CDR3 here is CASSQRTAGGTDTQYF. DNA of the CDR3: TGTGCCAGCAGCCAGCGGACAGCCGGTGGCACAGATACGCAGTATTTT.

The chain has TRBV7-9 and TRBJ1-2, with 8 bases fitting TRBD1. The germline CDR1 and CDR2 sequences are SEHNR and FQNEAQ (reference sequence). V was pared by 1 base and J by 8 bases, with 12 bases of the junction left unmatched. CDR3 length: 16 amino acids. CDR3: CASSLEGQASYVGYTF. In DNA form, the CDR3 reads TGTGCCAGCAGCTTAGAGGGACAGGCCTCCTATGTCGGCTACACCTTC.

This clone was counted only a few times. CDR3 protein: CASNPGTGVSTGELFF. The CDR3 bases are TGCGCCAGCAATCCCGGGACAGGGGTTAGCACCGGGGAGCTGTTTTTT. The rearrangement uses TRBV5-1 and TRBJ2-2; 10 bases agree with TRBD1. The CDR3 is 16 residues long. Germline assignment: CDR1 SGHRS and CDR2 YFSETQ. V shed 6 bases and J 4 bases; nucleotides not matched to a gene: 9.

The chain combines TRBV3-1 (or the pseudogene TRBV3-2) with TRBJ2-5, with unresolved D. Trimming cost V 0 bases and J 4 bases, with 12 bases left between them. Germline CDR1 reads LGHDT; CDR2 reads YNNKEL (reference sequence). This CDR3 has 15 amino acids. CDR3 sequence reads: CASSQDPSRRETQYF. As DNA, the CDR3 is TGTGCCAGCAGCCAAGATCCCTCGAGAAGAGAGACCCAGTACTTC.

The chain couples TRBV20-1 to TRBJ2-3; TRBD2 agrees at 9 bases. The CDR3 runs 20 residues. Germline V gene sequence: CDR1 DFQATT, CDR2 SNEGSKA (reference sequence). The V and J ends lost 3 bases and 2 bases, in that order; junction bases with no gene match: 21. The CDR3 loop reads CSASSPPISTSGSNTDTQYF. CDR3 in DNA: TGCAGTGCTAGTTCCCCCCCAATATCGACTAGCGGATCAAACACAGATACGCAGTATTTT.

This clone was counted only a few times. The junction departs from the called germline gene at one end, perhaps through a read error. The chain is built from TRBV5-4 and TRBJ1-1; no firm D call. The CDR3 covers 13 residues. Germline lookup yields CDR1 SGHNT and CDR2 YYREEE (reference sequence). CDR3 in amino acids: CASNLPGVSEAFF. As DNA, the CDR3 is TGTGCCAGCAACTTGCCGGGAGTCTCTGAAGCTTTCTTT.

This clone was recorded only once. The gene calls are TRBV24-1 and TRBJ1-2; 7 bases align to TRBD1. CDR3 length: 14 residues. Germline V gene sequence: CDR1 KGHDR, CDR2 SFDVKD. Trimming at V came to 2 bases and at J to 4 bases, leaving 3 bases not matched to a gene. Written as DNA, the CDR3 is TGTGCCACCAGTGATTGGACAGGCACCTATGGCTACACCTTC. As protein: CATSDWTGTYGYTF.

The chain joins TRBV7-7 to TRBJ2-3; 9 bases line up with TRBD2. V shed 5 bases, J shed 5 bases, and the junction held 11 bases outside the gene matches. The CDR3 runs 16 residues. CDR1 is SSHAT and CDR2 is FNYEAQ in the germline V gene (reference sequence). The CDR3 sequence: CASSLGSSGVGDTQYF. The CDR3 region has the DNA TGTGCCAGCAGCCTTGGTTCTAGCGGGGTAGGAGATACGCAGTATTTT.

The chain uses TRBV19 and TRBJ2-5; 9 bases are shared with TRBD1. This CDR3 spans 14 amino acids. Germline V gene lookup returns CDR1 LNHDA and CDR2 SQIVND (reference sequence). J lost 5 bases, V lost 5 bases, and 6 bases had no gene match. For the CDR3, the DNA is TGTGCCAGTAGTGGTGGAGACAGGGGGGAGACCCAGTACTTC. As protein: CASSGGDRGETQYF.

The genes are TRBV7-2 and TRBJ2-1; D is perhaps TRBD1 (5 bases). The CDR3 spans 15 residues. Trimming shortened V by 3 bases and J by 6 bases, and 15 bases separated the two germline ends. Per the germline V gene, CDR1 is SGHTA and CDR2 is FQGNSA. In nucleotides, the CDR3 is TGTGCCAGCAGCTTTTGGGCCCTTGGGGCCAATGAGCAGTTCTTC. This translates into CASSFWALGANEQFF.

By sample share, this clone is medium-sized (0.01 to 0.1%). The CDR3 DNA is TGTGCCAGCGGACCGGGTCCGGGGGCCTACGAGCAGTACTTC. Its protein is CASGPGPGAYEQYF. The chain carries TRBV5-5 and TRBJ2-7, with a possible D match to TRBD2 (6 bases). The V end lost 7 bases, the J end lost 2 bases, and 16 bases lay between the germline ends. Germline CDR1 and CDR2: SGHKS and YYEKEE (reference sequence). The CDR3 extends over 14 amino acids.

In DNA form, the CDR3 reads TGTGCCAGCAGCCATAGCGGGGGGAACACAGATACGCAGTATTTT. It yields the protein CASSHSGGNTDTQYF. This chain uses TRBV7-9 with TRBJ2-3, with TRBD2 matching 10 bases. The CDR3 totals 15 residues. The junction had 4 bases not matched to a gene; V was cut back by 5 bases and J by 2 bases. CDR1 is SEHNR and CDR2 is FQNEAQ in the germline V gene (reference sequence).

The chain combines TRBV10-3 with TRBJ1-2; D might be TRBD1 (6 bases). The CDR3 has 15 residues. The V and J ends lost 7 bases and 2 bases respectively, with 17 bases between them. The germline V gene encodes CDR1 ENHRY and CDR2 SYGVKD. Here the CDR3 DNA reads TGTGCCATCACTCCCGGGCAGGGGAGAAACTATGGCTACACCTTC. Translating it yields CAITPGQGRNYGYTF.

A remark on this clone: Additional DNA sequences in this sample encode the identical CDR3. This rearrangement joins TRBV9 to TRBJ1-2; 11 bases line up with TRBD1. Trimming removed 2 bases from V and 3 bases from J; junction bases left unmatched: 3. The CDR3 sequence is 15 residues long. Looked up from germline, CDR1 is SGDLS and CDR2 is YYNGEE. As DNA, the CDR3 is TGTGCCAGCAGCGTGGGGACAGGGGGGGACTATGGCTACACCTTC. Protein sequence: CASSVGTGGDYGYTF.